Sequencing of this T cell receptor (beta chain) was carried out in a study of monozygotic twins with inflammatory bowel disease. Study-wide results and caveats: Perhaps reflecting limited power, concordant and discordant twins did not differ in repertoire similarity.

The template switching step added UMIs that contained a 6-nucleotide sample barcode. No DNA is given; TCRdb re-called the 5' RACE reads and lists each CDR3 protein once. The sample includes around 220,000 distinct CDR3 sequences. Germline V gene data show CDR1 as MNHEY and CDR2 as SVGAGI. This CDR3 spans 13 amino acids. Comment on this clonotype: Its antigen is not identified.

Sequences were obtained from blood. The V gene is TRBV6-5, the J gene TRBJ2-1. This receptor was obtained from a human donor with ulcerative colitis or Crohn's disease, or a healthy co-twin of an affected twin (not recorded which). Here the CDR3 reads CASTLNRGHEQFF.